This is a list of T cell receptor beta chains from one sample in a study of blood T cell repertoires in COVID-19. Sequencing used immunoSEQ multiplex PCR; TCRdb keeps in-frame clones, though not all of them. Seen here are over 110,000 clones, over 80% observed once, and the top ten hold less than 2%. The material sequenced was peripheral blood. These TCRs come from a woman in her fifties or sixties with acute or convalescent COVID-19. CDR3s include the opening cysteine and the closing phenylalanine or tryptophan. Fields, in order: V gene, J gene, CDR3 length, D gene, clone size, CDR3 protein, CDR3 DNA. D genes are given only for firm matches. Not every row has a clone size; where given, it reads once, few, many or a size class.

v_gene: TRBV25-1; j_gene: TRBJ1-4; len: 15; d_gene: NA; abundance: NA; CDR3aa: CASSDREATNEKLFF; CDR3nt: TGTGCCAGCAGTGACAGGGAAGCAACTAATGAAAAACTGTTTTTT
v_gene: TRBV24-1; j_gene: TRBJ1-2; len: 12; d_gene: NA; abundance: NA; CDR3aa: CATSQGLDGYTF; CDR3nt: TGTGCCACCAGTCAGGGGCTCGATGGCTACACCTTC
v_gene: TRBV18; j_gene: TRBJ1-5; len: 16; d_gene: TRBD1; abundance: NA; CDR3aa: CASSQQGGSSNQPQHF; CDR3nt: TGTGCCAGCTCACAACAGGGGGGTTCGAGCAATCAGCCCCAGCATTTT
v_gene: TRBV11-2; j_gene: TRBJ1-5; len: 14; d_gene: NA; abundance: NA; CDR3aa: CASSPNQGSQPQHF; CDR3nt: TGTGCCAGCAGCCCTAATCAGGGAAGTCAGCCCCAGCATTTT
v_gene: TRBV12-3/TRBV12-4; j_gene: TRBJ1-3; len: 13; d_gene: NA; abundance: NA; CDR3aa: CASTLVTGNTIYF; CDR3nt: TGTGCCAGCACCTTAGTAACTGGAAACACCATATATTTT
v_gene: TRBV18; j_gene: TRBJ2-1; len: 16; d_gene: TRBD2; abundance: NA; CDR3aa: CASSPISGSSYNEQFF; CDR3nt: TGTGCCAGCTCGCCTATTAGCGGGAGCTCCTACAATGAGCAGTTCTTC
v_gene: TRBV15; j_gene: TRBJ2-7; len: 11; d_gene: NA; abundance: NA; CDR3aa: CATSRTGEQYF; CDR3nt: TGTGCCACCAGCAGAACGGGCGAGCAGTACTTC
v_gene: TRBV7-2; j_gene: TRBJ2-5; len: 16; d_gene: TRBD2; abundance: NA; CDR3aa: CASSLVSGGGWETQYF; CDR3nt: TGTGCCAGCAGCTTAGTGAGCGGGGGAGGTTGGGAGACCCAGTACTTC
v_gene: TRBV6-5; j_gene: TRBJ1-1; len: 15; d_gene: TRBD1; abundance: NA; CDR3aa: CASSSPGQGATEAFF; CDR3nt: TGTGCCAGCAGCTCCCCGGGACAGGGGGCCACTGAAGCTTTCTTT
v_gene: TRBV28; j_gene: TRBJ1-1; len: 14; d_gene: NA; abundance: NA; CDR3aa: CASSWPRLNTEAFF; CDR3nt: TGTGCCAGCAGTTGGCCGCGGTTAAACACTGAAGCTTTCTTT
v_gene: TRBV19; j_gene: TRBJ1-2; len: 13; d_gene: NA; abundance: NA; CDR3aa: CASSIRTNYGYTF; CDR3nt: TGTGCCAGTAGTATCCGGACAAATTATGGCTACACCTTC
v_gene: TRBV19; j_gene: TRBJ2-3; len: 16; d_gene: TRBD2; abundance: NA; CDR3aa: CASSFRTSGGTDTQYF; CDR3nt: TGTGCCAGTAGTTTTCGGACTAGTGGTGGCACAGATACGCAGTATTTT
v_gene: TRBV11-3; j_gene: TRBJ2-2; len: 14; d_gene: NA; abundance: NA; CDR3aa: CASEEQGEAGELFF; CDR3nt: TGTGCCAGCGAGGAACAAGGGGAGGCCGGGGAGCTGTTTTTT
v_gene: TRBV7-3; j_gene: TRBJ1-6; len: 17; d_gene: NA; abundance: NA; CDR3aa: CASSPGTLRSYNSPLHF; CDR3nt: TGTGCCAGCAGCCCAGGGACATTACGCTCCTATAATTCACCCCTCCACTTT
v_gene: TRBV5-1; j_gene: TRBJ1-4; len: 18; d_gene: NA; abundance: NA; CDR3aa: CASSWNSGTFATNEKLFF; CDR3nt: TGCGCCAGCAGCTGGAACTCCGGGACATTTGCAACTAATGAAAAACTGTTTTTT
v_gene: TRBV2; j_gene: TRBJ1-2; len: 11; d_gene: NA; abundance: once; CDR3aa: CASREFYGYTF; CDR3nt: TGTGCCAGCAGAGAGTTCTATGGCTACACCTTC
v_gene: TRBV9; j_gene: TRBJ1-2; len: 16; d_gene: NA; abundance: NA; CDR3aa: CASSVAGNRANYGYTF; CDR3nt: TGTGCCAGCAGCGTAGCTGGGAACAGGGCAAACTATGGCTACACCTTC
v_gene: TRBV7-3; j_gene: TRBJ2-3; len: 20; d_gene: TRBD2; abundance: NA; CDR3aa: CASSPTPPYLAGASTDTQYF; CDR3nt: TGTGCCAGCAGCCCCACACCCCCTTACCTAGCGGGGGCAAGCACAGATACGCAGTATTTT
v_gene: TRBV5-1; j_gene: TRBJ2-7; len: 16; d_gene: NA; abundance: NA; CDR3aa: CASSLKPPGPSDEQYF; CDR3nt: TGCGCCAGCAGCTTGAAACCGCCAGGGCCTTCCGACGAGCAGTACTTC
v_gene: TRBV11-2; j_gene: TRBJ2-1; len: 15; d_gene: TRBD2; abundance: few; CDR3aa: CASSPELAGHNEQFF; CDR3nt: TGTGCCAGCAGCCCCGAACTAGCGGGGCACAATGAGCAGTTCTTC
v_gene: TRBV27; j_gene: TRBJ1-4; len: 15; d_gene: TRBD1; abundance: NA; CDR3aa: CASSFQGGTNEKLFF; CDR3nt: TGTGCCAGCAGTTTCCAGGGGGGTACTAATGAAAAACTGTTTTTT
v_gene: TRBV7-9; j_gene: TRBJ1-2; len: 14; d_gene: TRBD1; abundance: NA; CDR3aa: CASSRGTGLYGYTF; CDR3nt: TGTGCCAGCAGCCGTGGGACAGGCCTCTATGGCTACACCTTC
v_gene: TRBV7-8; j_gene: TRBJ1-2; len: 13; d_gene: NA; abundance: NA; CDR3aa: CASSFGRGYGYTF; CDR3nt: TGTGCCAGCAGCTTCGGCCGGGGGTATGGCTACACCTTC
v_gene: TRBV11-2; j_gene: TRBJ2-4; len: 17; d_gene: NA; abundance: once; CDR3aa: CASSLSWAGLAKNIQYF; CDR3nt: TGTGCCAGCAGCTTAAGCTGGGCAGGGTTAGCCAAAAACATTCAGTACTTC
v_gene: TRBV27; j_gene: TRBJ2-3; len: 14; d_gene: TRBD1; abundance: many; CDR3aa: CASSIRGPTDTQYF; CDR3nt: TGTGCCAGCAGTATCAGGGGGCCCACAGATACGCAGTATTTT
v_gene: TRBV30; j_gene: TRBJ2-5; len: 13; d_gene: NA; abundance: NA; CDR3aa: CAWSEQGGETQYF; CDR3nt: TGTGCCTGGAGTGAGCAGGGGGGAGAGACCCAGTACTTC
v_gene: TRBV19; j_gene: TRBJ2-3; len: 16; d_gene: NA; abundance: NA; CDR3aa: CASSIGQLRETDTQYF; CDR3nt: TGTGCCAGTAGTATAGGACAGCTGAGAGAGACAGATACGCAGTATTTT
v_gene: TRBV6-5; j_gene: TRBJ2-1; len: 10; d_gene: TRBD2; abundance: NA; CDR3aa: CATRLAEQFF; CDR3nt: TGTGCCACGAGACTAGCTGAGCAGTTCTTC
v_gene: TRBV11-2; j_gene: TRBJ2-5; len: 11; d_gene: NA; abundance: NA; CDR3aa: CASSQQETQYF; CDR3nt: TGTGCCAGCAGCCAACAAGAGACCCAGTACTTC
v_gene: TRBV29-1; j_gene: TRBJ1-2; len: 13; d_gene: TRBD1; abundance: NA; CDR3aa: CSVEAGTEYGYTF; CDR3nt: TGCAGCGTTGAGGCCGGGACAGAATATGGCTACACCTTC
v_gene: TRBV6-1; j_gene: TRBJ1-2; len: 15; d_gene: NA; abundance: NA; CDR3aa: CASSEQGRVNYGYTF; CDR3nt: TGTGCCAGCAGTGAACAGGGGAGGGTGAACTATGGCTACACCTTC
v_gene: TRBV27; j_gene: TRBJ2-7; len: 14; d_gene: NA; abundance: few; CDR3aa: CASSFGGNVYEQYF; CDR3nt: TGTGCCAGCAGTTTCGGCGGGAACGTCTACGAGCAGTACTTC
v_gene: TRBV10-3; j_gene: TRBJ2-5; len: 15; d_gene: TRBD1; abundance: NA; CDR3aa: CAISEGVGTEETQYF; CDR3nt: TGTGCCATCAGTGAAGGGGTCGGGACAGAAGAGACCCAGTACTTC
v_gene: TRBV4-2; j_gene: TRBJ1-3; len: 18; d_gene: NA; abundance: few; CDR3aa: CASSQAQSTGGSGNTIYF; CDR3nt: TGTGCCAGCAGCCAAGCCCAATCGACAGGAGGCTCTGGAAACACCATATATTTT
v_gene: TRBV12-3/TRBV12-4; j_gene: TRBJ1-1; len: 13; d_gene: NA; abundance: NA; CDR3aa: CASSPGAWTEAFF; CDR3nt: TGTGCCAGCAGCCCTGGGGCGTGGACTGAAGCTTTCTTT
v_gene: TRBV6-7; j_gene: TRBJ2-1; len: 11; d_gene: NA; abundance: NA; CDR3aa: CASIAGNEQFF; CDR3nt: TGTGCCAGCATCGCGGGAAATGAGCAGTTCTTC
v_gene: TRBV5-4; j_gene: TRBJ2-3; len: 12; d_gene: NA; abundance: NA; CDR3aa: CASSMRADTQYF; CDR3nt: TGTGCCAGCAGTATGAGGGCTGATACGCAGTATTTT
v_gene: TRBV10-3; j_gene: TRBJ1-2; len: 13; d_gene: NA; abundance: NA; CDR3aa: CAISPQGSDGYTF; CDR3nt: TGTGCCATCAGCCCCCAGGGTAGTGATGGCTACACCTTC
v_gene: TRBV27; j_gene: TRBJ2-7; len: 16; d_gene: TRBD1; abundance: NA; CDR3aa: CASSLKGQGPAYEQYF; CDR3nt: TGTGCCAGCAGTTTAAAAGGACAGGGCCCTGCCTACGAGCAGTACTTC
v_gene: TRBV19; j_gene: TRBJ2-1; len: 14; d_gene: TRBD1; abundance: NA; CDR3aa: CASRDRLASDEQFF; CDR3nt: TGTGCCAGCCGGGACAGGCTAGCGTCAGATGAGCAGTTCTTC
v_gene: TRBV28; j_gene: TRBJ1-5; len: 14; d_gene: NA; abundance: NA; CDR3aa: CASSQLTGKGPQHF; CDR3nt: TGTGCCAGCAGTCAATTGACGGGGAAGGGCCCCCAGCATTTT
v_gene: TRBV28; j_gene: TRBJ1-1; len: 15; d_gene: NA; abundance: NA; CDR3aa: CASRRLDGVNTEAFF; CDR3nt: TGTGCCAGCAGGCGACTGGACGGGGTTAACACTGAAGCTTTCTTT
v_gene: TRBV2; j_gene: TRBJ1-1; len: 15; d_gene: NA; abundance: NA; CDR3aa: CASSGDLGANTEAFF; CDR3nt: TGTGCCAGCAGTGGGGACTTAGGGGCCAACACTGAAGCTTTCTTT
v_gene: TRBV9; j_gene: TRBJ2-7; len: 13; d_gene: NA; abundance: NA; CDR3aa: CASSGRLDYEQYF; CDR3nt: TGTGCCAGCAGCGGTCGACTTGACTACGAGCAGTACTTC
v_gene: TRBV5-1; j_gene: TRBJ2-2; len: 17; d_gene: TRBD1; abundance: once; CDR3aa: CASSLALTGGNTGELFF; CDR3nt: TGCGCCAGCAGCTTGGCCTTGACAGGGGGGAACACCGGGGAGCTGTTTTTT
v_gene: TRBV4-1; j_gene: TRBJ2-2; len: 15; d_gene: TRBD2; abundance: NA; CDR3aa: CATQGGTTKGGELFF; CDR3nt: TGCGCCACCCAGGGAGGGACTACAAAAGGCGGGGAGCTGTTTTTT
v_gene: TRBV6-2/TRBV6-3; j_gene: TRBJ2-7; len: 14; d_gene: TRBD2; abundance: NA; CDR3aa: CASSLGGSSYEQYF; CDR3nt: TGTGCCAGCAGTCTTGGCGGGAGCTCCTACGAGCAGTACTTC
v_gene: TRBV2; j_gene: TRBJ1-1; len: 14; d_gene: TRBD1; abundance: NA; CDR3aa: CADASGTGDTEAFF; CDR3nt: TGTGCCGACGCCTCCGGGACAGGGGACACTGAAGCTTTCTTT
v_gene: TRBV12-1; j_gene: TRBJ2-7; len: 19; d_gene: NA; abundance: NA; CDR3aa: CASSSTSPYSGVSSYEQYF; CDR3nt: TGTGCCAGCAGCTCGACCAGCCCATATAGCGGGGTAAGCTCCTACGAGCAGTACTTC
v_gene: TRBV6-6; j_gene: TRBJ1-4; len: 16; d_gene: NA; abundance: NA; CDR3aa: CASSGRPQAANEKLFF; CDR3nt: TGTGCCAGCAGTGGACGCCCGCAAGCGGCTAATGAAAAACTGTTTTTT
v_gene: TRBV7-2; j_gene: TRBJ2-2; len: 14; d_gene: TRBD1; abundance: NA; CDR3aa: CASSSGQITGELFF; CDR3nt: TGTGCCAGCAGCTCGGGACAGATCACCGGGGAGCTGTTTTTT
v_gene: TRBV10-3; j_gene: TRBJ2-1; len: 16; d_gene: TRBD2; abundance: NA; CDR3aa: CAISDVGLAGKAEQFF; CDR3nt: TGTGCCATCAGTGACGTTGGTCTAGCGGGAAAGGCTGAGCAGTTCTTC
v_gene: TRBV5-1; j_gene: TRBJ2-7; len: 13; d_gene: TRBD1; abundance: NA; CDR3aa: CASSLDRGYEQYF; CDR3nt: TGCGCCAGCAGCTTAGACAGGGGCTACGAGCAGTACTTC